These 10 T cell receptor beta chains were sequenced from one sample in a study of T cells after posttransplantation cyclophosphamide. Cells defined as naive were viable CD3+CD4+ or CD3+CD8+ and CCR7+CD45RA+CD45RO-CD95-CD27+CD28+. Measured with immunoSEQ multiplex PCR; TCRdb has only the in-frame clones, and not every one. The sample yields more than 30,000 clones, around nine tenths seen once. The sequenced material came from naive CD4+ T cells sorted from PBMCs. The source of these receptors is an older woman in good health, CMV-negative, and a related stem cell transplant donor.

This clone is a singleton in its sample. CDR3 nucleotides: TGTGCCAGTTCTATACCGGGAAATAGCTATGGCTACACCTTC. Translation: CASSIPGNSYGYTF. The chain employs TRBV19 and TRBJ1-2; no clear D. The CDR3 runs to 14 residues. CDR1 is LNHDA, CDR2 SQIVND, per germline (reference sequence). V was cut by 8 bases and J by 4 bases, with 17 bases left in between.

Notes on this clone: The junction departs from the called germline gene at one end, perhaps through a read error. CDR3 nucleotide sequence: TGCGCCAACAGCCAAGTTTTAGTGGAGGCGCGGGGCTACACCTTC. It translates to CANSQVLVEARGYTF. The chain employs TRBV4-3 and TRBJ1-2, with D uncertain. Looked up from germline, CDR1 is LGHNA and CDR2 is YSLEER. CDR3 length equals 15 residues.

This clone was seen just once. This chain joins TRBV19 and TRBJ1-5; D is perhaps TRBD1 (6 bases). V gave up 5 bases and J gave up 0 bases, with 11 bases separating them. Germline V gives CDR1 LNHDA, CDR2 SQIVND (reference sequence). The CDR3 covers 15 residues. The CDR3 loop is CASSPDRFSNQPQHF. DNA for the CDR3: TGTGCCAGTAGTCCCGACAGGTTTAGCAATCAGCCCCAGCATTTT.

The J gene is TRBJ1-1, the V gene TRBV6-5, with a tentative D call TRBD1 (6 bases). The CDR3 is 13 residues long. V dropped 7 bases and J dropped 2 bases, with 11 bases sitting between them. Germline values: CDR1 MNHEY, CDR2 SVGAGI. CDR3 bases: TGTGCCAGCAAACTGGACAGAAACACTGAAGCTTTCTTT. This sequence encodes CASKLDRNTEAFF.

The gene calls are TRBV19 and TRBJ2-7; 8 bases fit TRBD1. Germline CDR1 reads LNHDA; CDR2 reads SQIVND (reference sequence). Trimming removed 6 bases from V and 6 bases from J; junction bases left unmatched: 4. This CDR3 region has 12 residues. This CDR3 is CASRDRASEQYF. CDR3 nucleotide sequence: TGTGCCAGTAGGGACAGGGCCTCCGAGCAGTACTTC.

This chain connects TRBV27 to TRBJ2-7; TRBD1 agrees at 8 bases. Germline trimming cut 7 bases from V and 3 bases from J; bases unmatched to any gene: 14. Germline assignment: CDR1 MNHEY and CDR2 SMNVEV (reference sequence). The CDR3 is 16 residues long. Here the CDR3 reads CASTGRTGTGDYEQYF. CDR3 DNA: TGTGCCAGCACGGGTCGGACAGGGACAGGCGACTACGAGCAGTACTTC.

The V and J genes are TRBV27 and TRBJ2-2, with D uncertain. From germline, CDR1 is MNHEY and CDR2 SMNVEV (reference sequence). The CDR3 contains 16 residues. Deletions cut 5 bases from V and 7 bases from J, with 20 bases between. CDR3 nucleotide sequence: TGTGCCAGCAGTCACGGGTACGCCCGAACGAGCGGGGAGCTGTTTTTT. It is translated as CASSHGYARTSGELFF.

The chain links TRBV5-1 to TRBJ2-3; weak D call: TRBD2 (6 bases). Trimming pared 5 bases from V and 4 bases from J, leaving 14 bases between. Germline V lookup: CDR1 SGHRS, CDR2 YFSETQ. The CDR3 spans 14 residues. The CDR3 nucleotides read TGCGCCAGCAGACCCGGGGGAACCTCAGATACGCAGTATTTT. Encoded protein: CASRPGGTSDTQYF.

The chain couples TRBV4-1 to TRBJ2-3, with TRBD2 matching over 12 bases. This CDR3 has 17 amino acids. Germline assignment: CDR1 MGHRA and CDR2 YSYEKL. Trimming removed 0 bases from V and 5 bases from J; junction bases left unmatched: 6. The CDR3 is CASSQEGLAGGGDTQYF. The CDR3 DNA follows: TGCGCCAGCAGCCAAGAAGGTCTAGCGGGGGGGGGAGATACGCAGTATTTT.

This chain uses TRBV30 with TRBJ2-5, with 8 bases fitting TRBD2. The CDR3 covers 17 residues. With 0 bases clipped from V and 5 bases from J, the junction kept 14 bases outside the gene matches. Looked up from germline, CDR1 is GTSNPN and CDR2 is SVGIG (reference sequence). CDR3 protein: CAWSVLAGGSSGETQYF. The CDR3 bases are TGTGCCTGGAGTGTGCTGGCGGGAGGATCCTCGGGGGAGACCCAGTACTTC.